The entry below describes one T cell receptor (beta chain). This specimen comes from a study of blood T cell repertoires in COVID-19. Looking at the study overall: The origin of the acute and convalescent COVID-19 samples was the United States, Italy and Spain. T cells, B-cell-depleted T cells, or PBMCs provided the cDNA or gDNA that served as material.

Study processing details: Reference gene primer amplification yielded estimated nucleated cell counts. Generated by immunoSEQ multiplex PCR, the TCRdb table keeps only in-frame clones and is missing some. The DNA gave D and trimming, while V, J and clone size come from that table. The sample holds about 360,000 clones, about 86% seen once. Germline V CDR1 and CDR2: LNHDA, SQIVND (reference sequence). The CDR3 consists of 17 residues. Trimming stripped 6 bases from V and 0 bases from J, with 18 bases between. This receptor was identified in a man under 40 with active or convalescent COVID-19. The chain joins TRBV19 to TRBJ2-1, with TRBD2 as a possible D gene (6 bases). Sequencing was performed on peripheral blood. For the CDR3, the DNA is TGTGCCAGTAGCGGCCCGCCTAGCGCCCTCTCCTACAATGAGCAGTTCTTC. It translates to CASSGPPSALSYNEQFF.